Each of the 25 T cell receptor beta chains below was sequenced from the same sample in a study of cytomegalovirus exposure and HLA in healthy donors. The primer mix had 60 Vbeta and 13 Jbeta primers. The data were produced by immunoSEQ multiplex PCR, yet TCRdb's version contains in-frame clones alone and is incomplete. The table includes under 200,000 clones, 80% to 90% detected once. Material: PBMCs. The origin of the receptors is a woman in her thirties in good health and CMV-seronegative.

CDR3 sequence (DNA): TGTGCCAGCAGTTTATGGGGGACTAGCGGGAGGGAAAGAGATACGCAGTATTTT. This codes for CASSLWGTSGRERDTQYF. The chain is built from TRBV28 and TRBJ2-3; TRBD2 agrees at 16 bases. This CDR3 contains 18 residues. V lost 0 bases to trimming and J lost 5 bases; unmatched junction nucleotides: 5. Germline loops: CDR1 MDHEN, CDR2 SYDVKM.

J is TRBJ1-2 and V is TRBV11-2; D not certain. V lost 6 bases and J lost 2, with 10 bases in between. Germline CDR1 SGHAT, CDR2 FQNNGV. CDR3 length: 13 amino acids. The DNA for the CDR3 is TGTGCCAGCAGAATAGGAGAAAACTATGGCTACACCTTC. Protein sequence: CASRIGENYGYTF.

The chain has TRBV15 and TRBJ1-5; D gene ambiguous. Germline values: CDR1 LNHNV, CDR2 YYDKDF (reference sequence). The CDR3 has 15 residues. Trimming left V 1 base short and J 1 base short, with 8 bases between. In DNA form, the CDR3 reads TGTGCCACCAGCAGAGGTTCACAAAGCAATCAGCCCCAGCATTTT. It translates to CATSRGSQSNQPQHF.

Worth noting for this clone: The same CDR3 can be traced to other DNA sequences in this sample. This chain joins TRBV19 and TRBJ2-3; D perhaps matches TRBD2 (6 bases). Trimming stripped 9 bases from V and 1 base from J, with 11 bases between. CDR1 is LNHDA, CDR2 SQIVND, per germline (reference sequence). The CDR3 loop spans 13 amino acids. CDR3 loop: CASQRAGTDTQYF. In nucleotides, the CDR3 is TGTGCCAGCCAGCGGGCAGGCACAGATACGCAGTATTTT.

The CDR3 nucleotides read TGTGCCAGCAGCCCCCGGACAGGGGGCAACACCGGGGAGCTGTTTTTT. Translating it yields CASSPRTGGNTGELFF. This chain joins TRBV7-3 and TRBJ2-2; 11 positions agree with TRBD1. After removal of 5 bases from V and 2 bases from J, the junction contained 4 bases not matched to a gene. Germline values: CDR1 SGHTA, CDR2 FQGTGA. CDR3 length: 16 residues.

This rearrangement joins TRBV28 to TRBJ1-5; D is ambiguous. CDR3 length: 14 amino acids. Between the trimmed V and J ends, which lost 8 bases and 0 bases, there was a span of 11 bases. The germline gives CDR1 MDHEN, CDR2 SYDVKM. In DNA, the CDR3 is TGTGCCAGCGAGGCGCAGTATAGCAATCAGCCCCAGCATTTT. As protein: CASEAQYSNQPQHF.

The V gene is TRBV6-5, the J gene TRBJ2-1; 10 bases fit TRBD2. V gave up 6 bases and J gave up 6 bases; unmatched junction bases: 8. The CDR3 is 15 amino acids. Germline lookup yields CDR1 MNHEY and CDR2 SVGAGI. This CDR3 is CASRRASGSFNEQFF. DNA of the CDR3: TGTGCCAGCAGGAGAGCTAGCGGGAGTTTCAATGAGCAGTTCTTC.

The chain is built from TRBV27 and TRBJ1-6; unclear D gene. The CDR3 is 16 residues long. V gave up 4 bases and J gave up 0 bases, with 10 bases separating them. Germline V gene data show CDR1 as MNHEY and CDR2 as SMNVEV (reference sequence). The CDR3 reads CASSSQVGSYNSPLHF. The DNA for the CDR3 is TGTGCCAGCAGTTCCCAGGTGGGCTCCTATAATTCACCCCTCCACTTT.

The chain uses TRBV5-6 and TRBJ2-2; weak D call: TRBD1 (6 bases). Trimming stripped 4 bases from V and 0 bases from J, with 16 bases between. Germline-derived CDR1 and CDR2 are SGHDT and YYEEEE. The CDR3 extends over 17 amino acids. CDR3 sequence: CASSPQGAFANTGELFF. CDR3 DNA sequence: TGTGCCAGCAGCCCACAGGGAGCCTTCGCGAACACCGGGGAGCTGTTTTTT.

J is TRBJ2-7 and V is TRBV2, with D tentatively TRBD1 (6 bases). V gave up 4 bases and J gave up 0 bases, with 10 bases separating them. Germline CDR1 SNHLY, CDR2 FYNNEI. The CDR3 has 14 amino acids. CDR3 sequence reads: CASSVWTVSYEQYF. The CDR3 DNA reads TGTGCCAGCAGTGTCTGGACAGTCTCCTACGAGCAGTACTTC. Combining the CDR3 with reference TRBV2 and TRBJ2-7 gives the whole variable domain EPEVTQTPSHQVTQMGQEVILRCVPISNHLYFYWYRQILGQKVEFLVSFYNNEISEKSEIFDDQFSVERPDGSNFTLKIRSTKLEDSAMYFCASSVWTVSYEQYFGPGTRLTVT.

J is TRBJ2-1 and V is TRBV27; D gene ambiguous. V lost 5 bases to trimming and J lost 7 bases, with 9 bases between them. The germline V gene encodes CDR1 MNHEY and CDR2 SMNVEV (reference sequence). The CDR3 loop spans 12 amino acids. Here the CDR3 DNA reads TGTGCCAGCAGTCAGACGAGGAATGAGCAGTTCTTC. It translates to CASSQTRNEQFF.

This clone has just a few counts. The rearrangement joins TRBV14 to TRBJ2-7, with D unclear. The V and J ends lost 4 bases and 5 bases respectively, with 9 bases between them. The length of the CDR3 is 12 residues. Per germline, CDR1 SGHDN and CDR2 FVKESK. Here the CDR3 reads CASSPRQHEQYF. The CDR3 DNA is TGTGCCAGCAGCCCGCGGCAGCACGAGCAGTACTTC.

The J gene is TRBJ2-7, the V gene TRBV9, with 7 bases that match TRBD1. The V gene's germline CDR1 is SGDLS and CDR2 YYNGEE. The trim removed 3 bases at V and 7 bases at J, leaving 7 bases unmatched. This CDR3 comprises 13 residues. The CDR3 nucleotides are TGTGCCAGCAGCGCCAGAGGGGGCGTGGAGCAGTACTTC. Its translation: CASSARGGVEQYF.

The chain employs TRBV21-1 and TRBJ2-3; the D call TRBD2 from the table was never checked on the DNA. TRBV21-1 has pseudogene status. There are 14 residues in the CDR3. This chain's CDR3 is CASSLQGGSDTQYF. The DNA for the CDR3 is TGTGCCAGCAGTTTACAGGGAGGGTCAGATACGCAGTATTTT.

This sequence joins TRBV6-6 and TRBJ2-7; maybe TRBD2 (7 bases). The CDR3 covers 15 residues. Between the trimmed V and J ends, which lost 0 bases and 0 bases, there was a span of 9 bases. Germline assignment: CDR1 MNHNY and CDR2 SVGAGI (reference sequence). The CDR3 reads CASSYSGGGSYEQYF. The CDR3 DNA reads as TGTGCCAGCAGTTACTCGGGAGGGGGCTCCTACGAGCAGTACTTC.

This clone has more than one count but fewer than ten. The gene calls are TRBV27 and TRBJ2-1, with TRBD2 identical over 12 bases. V was clipped by 5 bases and J by 2 bases; unmatched bases: 1. The CDR3 runs 15 residues. CDR1 and CDR2 from the germline V gene are MNHEY and SMNVEV (reference sequence). The CDR3 is CASSLAGGPYNEQFF. Here the CDR3 DNA reads TGTGCCAGCAGTCTAGCGGGAGGGCCCTACAATGAGCAGTTCTTC.

This clone was detected only a few times. The chain recombines TRBV19 with TRBJ1-4; possible D gene TRBD1, 5 bases. CDR1 LNHDA and CDR2 SQIVND come from the germline V gene (reference sequence). Between the trimmed V and J ends, which lost 7 bases and 2 bases, there was a span of 14 bases. The CDR3 consists of 15 residues. The CDR3 loop reads CASKAGTRTNEKLFF. The CDR3 nucleotides are TGTGCCAGTAAGGCGGGGACGCGGACTAATGAAAAACTGTTTTTT.

The V gene is TRBV5-1, the J gene TRBJ1-1, with D tentatively TRBD1 (6 bases). V was clipped by 4 bases and J by 0 bases, with 16 bases between them. CDR1 SGHRS and CDR2 YFSETQ come from the germline V gene. This CDR3 region has 16 residues. The CDR3 spells CASSLLPTGVNTEAFF. In nucleotides, the CDR3 is TGCGCCAGCAGCCTACTCCCGACAGGCGTGAACACTGAAGCTTTCTTT.

This sequence joins TRBV5-1 and TRBJ2-3, with D tentatively TRBD1 (5 bases). Germline V gene lookup returns CDR1 SGHRS and CDR2 YFSETQ. The CDR3 runs to 15 residues. Trimming shortened V by 5 bases and J by 0 bases, and 13 bases separated the two germline ends. CDR3 sequence: CASRFRQFSTDTQYF. The CDR3 region has the DNA TGCGCCAGCAGGTTTAGACAGTTTAGCACAGATACGCAGTATTTT.

The rearrangement links TRBV6-5 to TRBJ2-1; TRBD2 might be the D (5 bases). V was clipped by 0 bases and J by 9 bases, with 18 bases between them. CDR1 and CDR2 from the germline V gene are MNHEY and SVGAGI. The CDR3 length is 16 residues. The CDR3 region is CASSYSSVTLGGEQFF. DNA for the CDR3: TGTGCCAGCAGTTACTCTAGCGTTACCCTCGGAGGTGAGCAGTTCTTC.

This clone was counted a single time. V usage is TRBV6-1 and J usage is TRBJ2-1; D is unclear. Germline-derived CDR1 and CDR2 are MNHNS and SASEGT. The CDR3 spans 12 residues. The germline V and J ends were trimmed by 1 base and 6 bases, with 4 bases remaining between them. In DNA, the CDR3 is TGTGCCAGCAGTGAAGTAGCCAATGAGCAGTTCTTC. It yields the protein CASSEVANEQFF.

This clone was counted only a few times. CDR3 DNA: TGTGCCAGCAGGCCCCCAGGGGCTGTTGGCGAGCAGTACTTC. Its translation: CASRPPGAVGEQYF. The rearrangement uses TRBV28 and TRBJ2-7, with D perhaps matching TRBD1 (6 bases). V dropped 6 bases and J dropped 6 bases, with 18 bases sitting between them. Per germline, CDR1 MDHEN and CDR2 SYDVKM. This CDR3 is 14 amino acids long. Looking up the rest from reference TRBV28 and TRBJ2-7 gives the full variable domain: DVKVTQSSRYLVKRTGEKVFLECVQDMDHENMFWYRQDPGLGLRLIYFSYDVKMKEKGDIPEGYSVSREKKERFSLILESASTNQTSMYLCASRPPGAVGEQYFGPGTRLTVT.

V and J are TRBV7-9 and TRBJ2-7; 9 positions match TRBD2. The CDR3 has 14 amino acids. The junction had 8 bases not matched to a gene; V was cut back by 6 bases and J by 5 bases. Germline CDR1 and CDR2: SEHNR and FQNEAQ (reference sequence). CDR3 sequence: CASSSGTSLDEQYF. As DNA, the CDR3 is TGTGCCAGCAGTTCCGGGACTAGCTTGGACGAGCAGTACTTC.

This clone was recorded a few times. The J gene is TRBJ1-1, the V gene TRBV5-1; perhaps TRBD1 as D (6 bases). Germline V gene data show CDR1 as SGHRS and CDR2 as YFSETQ. This CDR3 is 11 amino acids long. V gave up 4 bases and J gave up 11 bases, with 12 bases separating them. Written as DNA, the CDR3 is TGCGCCAGCAGCCTCGGACAGTCGGCTTTCTTT. It is translated as CASSLGQSAFF.

This chain joins TRBV27 and TRBJ1-2; a weak D match, TRBD1 (5 bases). Germline values: CDR1 MNHEY, CDR2 SMNVEV (reference sequence). This CDR3 comprises 14 residues. V lost 4 bases, J lost 4 bases, and 13 bases lay in between. CDR3 protein: CASSSEPGPYGYTF. The DNA of the CDR3 is TGTGCCAGCAGTTCAGAACCAGGGCCCTATGGCTACACCTTC.